The 2 T cell receptor beta chains below come from one sample, sequenced in a study of T cell responses to AZD1222 COVID-19 vaccine. Only in-frame clones appear in the TCRdb table, and some are missing; sequencing was by immunoSEQ multiplex PCR. Of 160,000 or so clones listed, approximately 90% are singletons. Here the sequenced sample was peripheral blood, taken on day 0 of AZD1222 vaccination. These receptors were taken from an adult in good health.

Turning to this clone: The sample holds other DNA sequences that translate to the same CDR3. This chain connects TRBV18 to TRBJ1-5, with 7 nucleotides matching TRBD1. The CDR3 covers 13 residues. The V and J ends lost 6 bases and 7 bases, in that order; junction bases with no gene match: 6. Germline-derived CDR1 and CDR2 are KGHSH and LQKENI. CDR3: CASSPSQGQPQHF. Written as DNA, the CDR3 is TGTGCCAGCTCCCCGTCACAGGGGCAGCCCCAGCATTTT.

The chain has TRBV24-1 and TRBJ2-5, with D possibly being TRBD1 or TRBD2 (5 bases each). V was shortened by 4 bases and J by 4 bases, with 15 bases between the two germline ends. Germline lookup yields CDR1 KGHDR and CDR2 SFDVKD. The CDR3 loop spans 15 amino acids. The CDR3 sequence is CATSETPGPAETQYF. As DNA, the CDR3 is TGTGCCACCAGTGAAACTCCGGGACCGGCAGAGACCCAGTACTTC.